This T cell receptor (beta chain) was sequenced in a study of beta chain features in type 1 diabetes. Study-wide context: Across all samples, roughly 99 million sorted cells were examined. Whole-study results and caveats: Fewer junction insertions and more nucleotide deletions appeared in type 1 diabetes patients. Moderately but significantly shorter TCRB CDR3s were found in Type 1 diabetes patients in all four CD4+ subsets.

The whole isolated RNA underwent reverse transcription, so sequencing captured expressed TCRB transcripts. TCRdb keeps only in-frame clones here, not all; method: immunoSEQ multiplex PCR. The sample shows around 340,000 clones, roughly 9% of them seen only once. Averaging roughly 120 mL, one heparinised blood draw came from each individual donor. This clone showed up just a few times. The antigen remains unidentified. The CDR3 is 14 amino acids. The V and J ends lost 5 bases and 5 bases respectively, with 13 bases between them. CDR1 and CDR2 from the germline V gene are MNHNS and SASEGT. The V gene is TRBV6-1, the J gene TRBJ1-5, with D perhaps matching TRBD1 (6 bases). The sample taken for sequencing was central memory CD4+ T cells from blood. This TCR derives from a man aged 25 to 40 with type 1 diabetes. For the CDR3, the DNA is TGTGCCAGCAGTCGGGGGCCGGGGGATCAGCCCCAGCATTTT. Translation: CASSRGPGDQPQHF.